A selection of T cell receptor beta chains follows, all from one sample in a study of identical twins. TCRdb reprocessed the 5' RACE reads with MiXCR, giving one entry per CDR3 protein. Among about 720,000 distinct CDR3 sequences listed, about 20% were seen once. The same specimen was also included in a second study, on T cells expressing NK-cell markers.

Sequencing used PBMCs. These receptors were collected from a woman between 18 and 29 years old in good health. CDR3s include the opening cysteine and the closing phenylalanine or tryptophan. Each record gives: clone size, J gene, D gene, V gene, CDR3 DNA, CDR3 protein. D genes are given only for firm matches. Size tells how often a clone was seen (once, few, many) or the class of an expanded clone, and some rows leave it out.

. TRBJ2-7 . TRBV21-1 TGTGCCAGCAGCAAAAGGTCGGGAGAGCAGTACTTC CASSKRSGEQYF
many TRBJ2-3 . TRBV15 TGTGCCACCAGCAGAGATTACTACACAGATACGCAGTATTTT CATSRDYYTDTQYF
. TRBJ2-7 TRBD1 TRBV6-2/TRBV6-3 TGTGCCAGCAAACACGGGGGACAGGGCTACGAGCAGTACTTC CASKHGGQGYEQYF
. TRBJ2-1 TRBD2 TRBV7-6 TGTGCCAGCAGCACCCGTAGCGGGGGGGCTCTCGGTAATGAGCAGTTCTTC CASSTRSGGALGNEQFF
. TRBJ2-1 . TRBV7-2 TGTGCCAGCACCCTAATGAGCTCCTACAATGAGCAGTTCTTC CASTLMSSYNEQFF
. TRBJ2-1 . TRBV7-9 TGTGCCAGCAGCTTAGTAGCCAGAGCTTTGCAGTTCTTC CASSLVARALQFF
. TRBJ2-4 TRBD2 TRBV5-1 TGCGCCAGCAGCCCCAGACTGAGCGGGGTAGCCAAAAACATTCAGTACTTC CASSPRLSGVAKNIQYF
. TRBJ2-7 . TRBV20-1 TGCAGTGCCCTTTCCCGGGACACGTTCTCCTACGAGCAGTACTTC CSALSRDTFSYEQYF
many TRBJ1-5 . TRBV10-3 TGTGCCATCAGTTCGAAACCCGATCAGCCCCAGCATTTT CAISSKPDQPQHF
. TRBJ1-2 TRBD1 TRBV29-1 TGCAGCGGTGGGACAGGGGCAAACCCCTATGGCTACACCTTC CSGGTGANPYGYTF
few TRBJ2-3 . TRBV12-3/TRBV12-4 TGTGCCAGCAGTTTAAAGACTTCCTCTATTCAGTATTTT CASSLKTSSIQYF
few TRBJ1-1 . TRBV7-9 TGTGCCAGCAGCTTAGACCCTGAAGCTTTCTTT CASSLDPEAFF
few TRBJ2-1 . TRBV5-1 TGCGCCAGCAGCTTTTTGGGGGACCAGCAGTTCTTC CASSFLGDQQFF
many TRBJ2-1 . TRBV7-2 TGTGCCAGCAGCTTGACCGGGACCCGATCCTACAATGAGCAGTTCTTC CASSLTGTRSYNEQFF
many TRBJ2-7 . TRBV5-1 TGTGCCAGCAGCCTACTAGGTGGCGAGCAGTACTTC CASSLLGGEQYF
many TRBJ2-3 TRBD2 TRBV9 TGTGCCAGCAGCCTTAGCGGGGCAAGCACAGATACGCAGTATTTT CASSLSGASTDTQYF
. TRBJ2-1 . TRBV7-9 TGTGCCAGCAGCTTGACGAGGGGCTCCTACAATGAGCAGTTCTTC CASSLTRGSYNEQFF
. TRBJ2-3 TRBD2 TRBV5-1 TGCGCCAGCAGCTTGGGGGCTAGCGGGGGGCAAGATACGCAGTATTTT CASSLGASGGQDTQYF
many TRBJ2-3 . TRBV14 TGTGCCAGCAGCCAAGGGGCCGCGCAGTATTTT CASSQGAAQYF
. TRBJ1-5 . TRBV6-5 TGTGCCAGCAGCTCGGGGGTCCAGCCCCAGCATTTT CASSSGVQPQHF
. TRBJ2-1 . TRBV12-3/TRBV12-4 TGTGCCAGCAGTTTAGCTTCCGCCGATGAGCAGTTCTTC CASSLASADEQFF
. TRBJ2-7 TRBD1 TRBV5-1 TGCGCCAGCAGCCTCTTCCGGGACAGGGGTAGCTACGAGCAGTACTTC CASSLFRDRGSYEQYF
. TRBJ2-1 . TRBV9 TGTGCCAGCAGCACCGGGACACCGTACAATGAGCAGTTCTTC CASSTGTPYNEQFF
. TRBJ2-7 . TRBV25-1 TGTGCCAGCAGTGAATCGGACCGCGACTACGAGCAGTACTTC CASSESDRDYEQYF
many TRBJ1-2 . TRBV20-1 TGCAGTGCTAGAGATAGGGCTTTTGCCTATGGCTACACCTTC CSARDRAFAYGYTF
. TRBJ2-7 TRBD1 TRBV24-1 TGTGCCACCCGGGACAGGGGTTACCACGAGCAGTACTTC CATRDRGYHEQYF
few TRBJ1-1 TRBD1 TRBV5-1 TGCGCCAGCAGCTGGGACAGGCTGAACACTGAAGCTTTCTTT CASSWDRLNTEAFF
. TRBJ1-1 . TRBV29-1 TGCAGCGGTCAGGATAACACTGAAGCTTTCTTT CSGQDNTEAFF
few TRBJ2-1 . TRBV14 TGTGCCAGCAGCCCGCTAGCCCAACGGGGGTCCGATGAGCAGTTCTTC CASSPLAQRGSDEQFF
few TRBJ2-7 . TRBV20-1 TGCAGTGCTAGAGGGGACGTTCGCGGTCCAGACGGCACCTACGAGCAGTACTTC CSARGDVRGPDGTYEQYF
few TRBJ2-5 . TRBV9 TGTGCCAGCAGCGCTCGCCTTCAAGAGACCCAGTACTTC CASSARLQETQYF
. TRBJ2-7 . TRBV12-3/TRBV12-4 TGTGCCAGCAGTTCGTCGACAGGAGCCGAGCAGTACTTC CASSSSTGAEQYF
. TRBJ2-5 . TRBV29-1 TGCAGTCACCGAAATCTTAGGGGGCAAGAGACCCAGTACTTC CSHRNLRGQETQYF
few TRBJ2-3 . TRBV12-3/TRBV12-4 TGTGCCAGCAGTTTAGTAAGCGGTCGCAGGAGGGATACGCAGTATTTT CASSLVSGRRRDTQYF
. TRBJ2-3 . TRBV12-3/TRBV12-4 TGTGCCAGCAGGGCCCGGGGGCCCAAGCAGTATTTT CASRARGPKQYF
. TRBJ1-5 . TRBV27 TGTGCCAGCAGTTTAGTATGGGCAGGGCAGCCCCAGCATTTT CASSLVWAGQPQHF
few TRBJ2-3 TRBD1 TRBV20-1 TGCAGTGCTAGAGAATTGACAGGGGGCACAGATACGCAGTATTTT CSARELTGGTDTQYF
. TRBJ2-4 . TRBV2 TGTGCCAGCAGAGGGGCAGCCACTGGGAACATTCAGTACTTC CASRGAATGNIQYF
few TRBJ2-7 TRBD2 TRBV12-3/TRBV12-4 TGTGCCAGCGGAGCGGGGGGGAAGAGCTCCTACGAGCAGTACTTC CASGAGGKSSYEQYF
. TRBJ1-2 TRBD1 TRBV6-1 TGTGCCAGCAGATCCGGAGGACAGGGATATGGCTACACCTTC CASRSGGQGYGYTF
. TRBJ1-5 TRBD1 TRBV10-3 TGTGCCATCAGTGACCCGCCCGGGACAGGGCCAGCCAATCAGCCCCAGCATTTT CAISDPPGTGPANQPQHF
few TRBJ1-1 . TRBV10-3 TGTGCCATCACCCCAAGTAACAAGAGGAACACTGAAGCTTTCTTT CAITPSNKRNTEAFF
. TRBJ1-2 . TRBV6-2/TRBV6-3 TGTGCCAGCAGGACGGGGCAGATATTTTATGGCTACACCTTC CASRTGQIFYGYTF
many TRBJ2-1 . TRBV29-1 TGCAGCGTTAAGAGCGGGCACAATGAGCAGTTCTTC CSVKSGHNEQFF
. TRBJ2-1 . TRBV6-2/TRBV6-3 TGTGCCAGCAGTTACAGTCCCGCTGAGCAGTTCTTC CASSYSPAEQFF
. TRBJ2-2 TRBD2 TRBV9 TGTGCCAGCAGCGTCGGGACTAGCGGCGGGGAGCTGTTTTTT CASSVGTSGGELFF
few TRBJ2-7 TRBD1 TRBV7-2 TGTGCCAGCAGCTTCGGAGGACAGGGTATCTACGAGCAGTACTTC CASSFGGQGIYEQYF